Listed below are T cell receptor beta chains from one sample, sequenced in a study of T-cell memory formation after mild COVID-19. Each CDR3 protein gets one entry after TCRdb re-called the 5' RACE reads with MiXCR. Of around 530,000 distinct CDR3 sequences listed, roughly a fifth were seen once; the top ten hold roughly 8.1%. The specimen was PBMCs or a T cell subset sorted from them (not recorded which). The receptors come from an adult woman who had mild COVID-19 (a few samples of this study predate the infection). Cell type and time point are not known. The CDR3 runs from the conserved cysteine through the conserved F or W. Each record gives: V gene, clone size, D gene, J gene, CDR3 protein, CDR3 DNA. The D gene is left open where the match is weak. Rows may omit the clone size; those that give it use once, few, many or a size class.

V gene: TRBV25-1
clone size: -
D gene: TRBD1
J gene: TRBJ2-6
CDR3 protein: CASSSVVGTGGSGANVLTF
CDR3 DNA: TGTGCCAGCAGTTCCGTGGTCGGGACAGGGGGCAGTGGGGCCAACGTCCTGACTTTC

V gene: TRBV7-9
clone size: few
D gene: -
J gene: TRBJ2-7
CDR3 protein: CASSFTGTYEQYF
CDR3 DNA: TGTGCCAGCAGCTTTACAGGGACCTACGAGCAGTACTTC

V gene: TRBV3-1
clone size: few
D gene: -
J gene: TRBJ2-1
CDR3 protein: CASSQVGLAGAYNEQFF
CDR3 DNA: TGTGCCAGCAGCCAAGTAGGTCTGGCTGGGGCCTACAATGAGCAGTTCTTC

V gene: TRBV20-1
clone size: few
D gene: -
J gene: TRBJ2-7
CDR3 protein: CSARGDVGYEQYF
CDR3 DNA: TGCAGTGCTAGGGGTGACGTAGGGTACGAGCAGTACTTC

V gene: TRBV5-1
clone size: few
D gene: -
J gene: TRBJ2-5
CDR3 protein: CASSLGPSSPLETQYF
CDR3 DNA: TGCGCCAGCAGCTTGGGGCCGTCGAGCCCGCTGGAGACCCAGTACTTC

V gene: TRBV19
clone size: -
D gene: -
J gene: TRBJ2-1
CDR3 protein: CASKVRGASEQFF
CDR3 DNA: TGTGCCAGTAAGGTCCGGGGGGCGTCGGAGCAGTTCTTC

V gene: TRBV4-1
clone size: few
D gene: TRBD1
J gene: TRBJ2-7
CDR3 protein: CASSQPTGNYEQYF
CDR3 DNA: TGCGCCAGCAGCCAACCGACAGGGAACTACGAGCAGTACTTC

V gene: TRBV6-5
clone size: few
D gene: -
J gene: TRBJ2-2
CDR3 protein: CASSYQGRETGELFF
CDR3 DNA: TGTGCCAGCAGTTACCAGGGGCGCGAGACCGGGGAGCTGTTTTTT

V gene: TRBV6-5
clone size: -
D gene: -
J gene: TRBJ1-1
CDR3 protein: CASRSQGNTEAFF
CDR3 DNA: TGTGCCAGCAGATCACAAGGGAACACTGAAGCTTTCTTT

V gene: TRBV6-1
clone size: -
D gene: -
J gene: TRBJ1-5
CDR3 protein: CASSGTGTTGSNQPQHF
CDR3 DNA: TGTGCCAGCAGTGGGACCGGGACAACGGGTAGCAATCAGCCCCAGCATTTT

V gene: TRBV29-1
clone size: few
D gene: TRBD2
J gene: TRBJ2-1
CDR3 protein: CSVEGLARWNEQFF
CDR3 DNA: TGCAGCGTTGAGGGACTAGCAAGATGGAATGAGCAGTTCTTC

V gene: TRBV12-3/TRBV12-4
clone size: -
D gene: TRBD1
J gene: TRBJ2-5
CDR3 protein: CASSPGDRGRETQYF
CDR3 DNA: TGTGCCAGCAGTCCGGGCGACAGGGGGCGAGAGACCCAGTACTTC

V gene: TRBV20-1
clone size: few
D gene: TRBD1
J gene: TRBJ2-1
CDR3 protein: CSAAGTGSYNEQFF
CDR3 DNA: TGCAGTGCTGCTGGGACAGGGTCCTACAATGAGCAGTTCTTC

V gene: TRBV19
clone size: few
D gene: TRBD2
J gene: TRBJ2-4
CDR3 protein: CASSKRPGLAGGLLAKNIQYF
CDR3 DNA: TGTGCCAGTAGCAAAAGGCCGGGACTAGCGGGCGGACTACTAGCCAAAAACATTCAGTACTTC

V gene: TRBV30
clone size: few
D gene: -
J gene: TRBJ2-7
CDR3 protein: CAWSVGGKYEQYF
CDR3 DNA: TGTGCCTGGAGTGTTGGAGGAAAGTACGAGCAGTACTTC

V gene: TRBV9
clone size: -
D gene: -
J gene: TRBJ2-1
CDR3 protein: CASSAPGLYRLEQFF
CDR3 DNA: TGTGCCAGCAGCGCCCCGGGATTGTACCGTCTTGAGCAGTTCTTC

V gene: TRBV7-8
clone size: -
D gene: -
J gene: TRBJ2-1
CDR3 protein: CASSSRLGIGSSYNEQFF
CDR3 DNA: TGTGCCAGCAGCTCCCGATTGGGAATCGGTAGCTCCTACAATGAGCAGTTCTTC